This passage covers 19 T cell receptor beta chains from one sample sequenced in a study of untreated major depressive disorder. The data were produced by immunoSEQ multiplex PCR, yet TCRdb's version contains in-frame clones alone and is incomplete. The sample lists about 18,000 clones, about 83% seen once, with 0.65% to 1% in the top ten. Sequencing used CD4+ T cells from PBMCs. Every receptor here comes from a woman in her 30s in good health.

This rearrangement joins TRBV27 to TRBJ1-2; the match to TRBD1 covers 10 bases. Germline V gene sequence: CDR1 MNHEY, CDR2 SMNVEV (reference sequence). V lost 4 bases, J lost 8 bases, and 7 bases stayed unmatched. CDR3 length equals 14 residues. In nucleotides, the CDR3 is TGTGCCAGCAGTTCCGACAGGGGGCTAGGGGGCTACACCTTC. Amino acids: CASSSDRGLGGYTF.

The CDR3 spells CASSTSRETEAFF. CDR3 bases: TGTGCCAGCAGTACCTCCAGGGAGACTGAAGCTTTCTTT. J is TRBJ1-1 and V is TRBV28; D is possibly TRBD1 (5 bases). This CDR3 has 13 residues. V lost 5 bases, J lost 5 bases, and 12 bases lay in between. In germline, CDR1 is MDHEN, CDR2 SYDVKM.

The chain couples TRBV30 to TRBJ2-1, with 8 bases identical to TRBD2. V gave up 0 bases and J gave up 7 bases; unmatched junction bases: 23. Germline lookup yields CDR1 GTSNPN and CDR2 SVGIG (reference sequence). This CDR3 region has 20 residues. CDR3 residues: CAWSVLFRAGGPPLGNEQFF. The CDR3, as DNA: TGTGCCTGGAGTGTACTTTTTAGGGCGGGAGGCCCCCCCTTGGGTAATGAGCAGTTCTTC.

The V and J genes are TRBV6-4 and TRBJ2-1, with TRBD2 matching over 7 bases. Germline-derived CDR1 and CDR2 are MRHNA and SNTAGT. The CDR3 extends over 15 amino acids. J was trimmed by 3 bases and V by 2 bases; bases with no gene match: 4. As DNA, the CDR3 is TGTGCCAGCAGTGACGGCGGGGGAGACTACAATGAGCAGTTCTTC. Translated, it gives CASSDGGGDYNEQFF.

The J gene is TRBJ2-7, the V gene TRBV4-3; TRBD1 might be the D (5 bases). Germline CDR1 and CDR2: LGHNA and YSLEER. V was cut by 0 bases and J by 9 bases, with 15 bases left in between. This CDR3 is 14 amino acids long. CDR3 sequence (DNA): TGCGCCAGCAGCCAAGATATGACAGCCGGCGGGCAGTACTTC. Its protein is CASSQDMTAGGQYF.

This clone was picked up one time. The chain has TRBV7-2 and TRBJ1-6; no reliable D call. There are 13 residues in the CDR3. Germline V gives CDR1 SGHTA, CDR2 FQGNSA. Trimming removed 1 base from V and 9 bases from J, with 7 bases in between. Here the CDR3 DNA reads TGTGCCAGCAGCTTAGGTGGGTTTTCACCCCTCCACTTT. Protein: CASSLGGFSPLHF.

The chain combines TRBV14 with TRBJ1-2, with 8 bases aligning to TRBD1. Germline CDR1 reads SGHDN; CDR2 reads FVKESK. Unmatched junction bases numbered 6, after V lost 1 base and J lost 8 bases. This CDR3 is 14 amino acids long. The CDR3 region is CASSQGQGFMGYTF. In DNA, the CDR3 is TGTGCCAGCAGCCAAGGACAGGGGTTCATGGGCTACACCTTC. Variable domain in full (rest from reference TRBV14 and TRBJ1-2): EAGVTQFPSHSVIEKGQTVTLRCDPISGHDNLYWYRRVMGKEIKFLLHFVKESKQDESGMPNNRFLAERTGGTYSTLKVQPAELEDSGVYFCASSQGQGFMGYTFGSGTRLTVV.

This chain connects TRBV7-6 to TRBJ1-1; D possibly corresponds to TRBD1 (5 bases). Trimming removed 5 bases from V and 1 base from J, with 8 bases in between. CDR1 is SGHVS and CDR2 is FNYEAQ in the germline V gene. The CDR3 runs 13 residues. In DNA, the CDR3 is TGTGCCAGCAGCCAACAGGAGAACACTGAAGCTTTCTTT. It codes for CASSQQENTEAFF.

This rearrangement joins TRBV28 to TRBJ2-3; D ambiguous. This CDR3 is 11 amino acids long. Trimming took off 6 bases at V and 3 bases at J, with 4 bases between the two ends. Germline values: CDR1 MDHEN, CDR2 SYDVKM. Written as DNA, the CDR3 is TGTGCCAGCAGAATAACAGATACGCAGTATTTT. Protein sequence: CASRITDTQYF.

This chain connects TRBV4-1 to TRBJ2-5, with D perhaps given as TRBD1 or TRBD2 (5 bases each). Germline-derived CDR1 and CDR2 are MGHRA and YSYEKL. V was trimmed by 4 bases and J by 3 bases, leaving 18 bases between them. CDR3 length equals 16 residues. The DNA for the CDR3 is TGCGCCAGCAGCCGAAGATCTGGGGGAGACAAAGAGACCCAGTACTTC. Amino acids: CASSRRSGGDKETQYF.

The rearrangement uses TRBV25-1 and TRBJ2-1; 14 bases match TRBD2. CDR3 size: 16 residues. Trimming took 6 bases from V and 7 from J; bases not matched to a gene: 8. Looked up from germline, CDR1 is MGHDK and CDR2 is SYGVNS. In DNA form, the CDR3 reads TGTGCCAGCAGAGGAGCCGGACTAGCGGGAGGAAATGAGCAGTTCTTC. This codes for CASRGAGLAGGNEQFF.

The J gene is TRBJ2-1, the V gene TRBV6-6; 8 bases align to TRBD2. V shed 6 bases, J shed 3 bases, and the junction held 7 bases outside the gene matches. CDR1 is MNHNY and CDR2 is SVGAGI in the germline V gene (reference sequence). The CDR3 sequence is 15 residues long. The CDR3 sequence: CASSPSGSGYNEQFF. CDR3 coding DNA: TGTGCCAGCAGCCCAAGCGGGAGCGGCTACAATGAGCAGTTCTTC.

The CDR3 DNA reads TGTGCCAGCAGTTTAGCCCCGATTTCTTCTGGAAACACCATATATTTT. Protein product: CASSLAPISSGNTIYF. The rearrangement links TRBV28 to TRBJ1-3, with D unresolved. The CDR3 is 16 amino acids. CDR1 is MDHEN and CDR2 is SYDVKM in the germline V gene. V gave up 2 bases and J gave up 1 base, with 12 bases separating them.

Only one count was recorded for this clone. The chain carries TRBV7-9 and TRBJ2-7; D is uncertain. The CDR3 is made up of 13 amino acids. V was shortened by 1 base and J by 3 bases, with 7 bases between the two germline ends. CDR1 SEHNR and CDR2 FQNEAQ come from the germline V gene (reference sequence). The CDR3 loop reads CASSLVGNYEQYF. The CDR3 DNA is TGTGCCAGCAGCTTAGTTGGGAACTACGAGCAGTACTTC. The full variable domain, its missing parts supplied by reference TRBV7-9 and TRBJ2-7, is DTGVSQNPRHKITKRGQNVTFRCDPISEHNRLYWYRQTLGQGPEFLTYFQNEAQLEKSRLLSDRFSAERPKGSFSTLEIQRTEQGDSAMYLCASSLVGNYEQYFGPGTRLTVT.

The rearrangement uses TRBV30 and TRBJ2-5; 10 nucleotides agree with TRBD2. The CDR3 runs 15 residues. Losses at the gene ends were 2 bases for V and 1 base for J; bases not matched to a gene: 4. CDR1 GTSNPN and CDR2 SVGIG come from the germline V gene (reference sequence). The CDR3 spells CAWSSGLATQETQYF. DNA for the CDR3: TGTGCCTGGAGTTCGGGACTAGCGACCCAAGAGACCCAGTACTTC.

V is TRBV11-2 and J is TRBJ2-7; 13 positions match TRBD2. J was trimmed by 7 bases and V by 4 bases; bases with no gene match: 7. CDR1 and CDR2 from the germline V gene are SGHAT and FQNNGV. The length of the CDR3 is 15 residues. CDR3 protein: CASSSGLAGVGEQYF. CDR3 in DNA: TGTGCCAGCAGCTCCGGACTAGCGGGAGTCGGGGAGCAGTACTTC.

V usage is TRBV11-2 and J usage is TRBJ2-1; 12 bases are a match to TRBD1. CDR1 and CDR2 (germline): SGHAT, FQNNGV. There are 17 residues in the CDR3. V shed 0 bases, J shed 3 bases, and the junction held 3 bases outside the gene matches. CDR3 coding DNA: TGTGCCAGCAGCTTAGAAGGGACAGGGGGCTTCTACAATGAGCAGTTCTTC. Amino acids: CASSLEGTGGFYNEQFF.

The CDR3 region is CASSELAGDNEQFF. The CDR3 bases are TGTGCCAGCAGCGAATTAGCGGGTGACAATGAGCAGTTCTTC. The chain employs TRBV11-2 and TRBJ2-1, with TRBD2 identical over 7 bases. Germline CDR1 reads SGHAT; CDR2 reads FQNNGV. The CDR3 covers 14 residues. V lost 5 bases, J lost 5 bases, and 6 bases stayed unmatched.

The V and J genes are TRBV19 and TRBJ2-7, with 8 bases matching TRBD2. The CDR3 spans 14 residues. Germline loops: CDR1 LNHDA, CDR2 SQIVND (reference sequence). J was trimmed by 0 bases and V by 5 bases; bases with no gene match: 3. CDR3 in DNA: TGTGCCAGTAGTTGGGCGGGAGGCTCCTACGAGCAGTACTTC. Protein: CASSWAGGSYEQYF.